The clone carrying this T cell receptor (beta chain) was observed a few times. Its specificity is unknown. This sample is drawn from a study of regulatory T cells in long-lasting Graves disease. Study outcomes and limitations: Rather than thyroid tissue, only peripheral blood underwent study. Among samples with persistent disease, TRBV28, TRBJ1-2 and TRBJ2-5 were favored.

The germline V gene has CDR1 ENHRY and CDR2 SYGVKD. Trimming cost V 6 bases and J 3 bases; bases outside gene matches: 8. This CDR3 has 15 amino acids. Arm-PCR of CDR3 regions and iRepertoire HTBI primers were used to build TCR beta libraries. TCRdb independently ran MiXCR on the multiplex PCR reads; one entry per CDR3 protein. The sample consists of approximately 440,000 distinct CDR3 sequences, around 22% of them appearing once. Time point here: persistent/refractory GD, antithyroid drugs over 5 years with positive TRAb. Scientists built the TCR library using RNA that was extracted from PBMCs. Sequenced material: peripheral blood mononuclear cells (PBMCs), taken when the disease was refractory, from a patient treated with antithyroid drugs. The TCR originated in a female donor with Graves disease. This chain joins TRBV10-3 and TRBJ1-1; 9 nucleotides agree with TRBD1. DNA of the CDR3: TGTGCCATCAGACCGACAGGGGGACGATACACTGAAGCTTTCTTT. Residues: CAIRPTGGRYTEAFF.